The clone carrying this T cell receptor beta chain was observed a few times. Its antigen is undetermined. The data belong to a study of T-cell memory formation after mild COVID-19. Points from the study as a whole: Pre-infection memory already had some responding clones, implying cross-reactive memory joined. Clones that shrank (day 15 to 85) were balanced CD4/CD8, whereas later expanders leaned CD4+. Among CD4+ contracting clones, most were CM and EM, and CD8+ ones EMRA.

The V end lost 2 bases, the J end lost 2 bases, and 10 bases lay between the germline ends. Germline lookup yields CDR1 DFQATT and CDR2 SNEGSKA (reference sequence). The CDR3 has 13 amino acids. cDNA libraries for TCR alpha and TCR beta, carrying sample barcodes and UMIs, came from 5'RACE with constant-segment primers. TCRdb re-analysed the 5' RACE reads in MiXCR, keeping a single row per CDR3 protein. In the table there are around 310,000 distinct CDR3 sequences, more than 13% of which are singletons. The rearrangement uses TRBV20-1 and TRBJ2-7, with D uncertain. The TCR was taken from a man aged 18 to 29 who had mild COVID-19 (a few samples of this study predate the infection). Cell type and time point are not known. Sequencing was done on a sample of PBMCs or a T cell subset sorted from them (not recorded which). The CDR3 nucleotides are TGCAGTGCTAGAAAAAATGGGGCCTACGAGCAGTACTTC. Protein: CSARKNGAYEQYF.